This entry concerns a single TCR beta chain. Assay used: immunoSEQ multiplex PCR; TCRdb lists only in-frame clones, some missing. This table has about 150,000 clones, roughly 93% appearing once. Looked up from germline, CDR1 is MDHEN and CDR2 is SYDVKM. V was clipped by 6 bases and J by 7 bases, with 19 bases between them. The CDR3 runs to 15 residues. The sample originates from a study of cytomegalovirus exposure and HLA in healthy donors. The sequence was collected from a young man in good health and CMV-seropositive. The chain combines TRBV28 with TRBJ1-3; tentative D call: TRBD1 (6 bases). The sample consisted of PBMCs. The CDR3 nucleotides read TGTGCCAGCAGCCAAAAACAGGGATTTAGGAACACCATATATTTT. Translating it yields CASSQKQGFRNTIYF.